A selection of T cell receptor beta chains follows, all from one sample in a study of CD8 T cells in Susac syndrome. One entry per CDR3 protein, called by TCRdb with MiXCR from the immunoSEQ multiplex PCR reads. There are approximately 170,000 distinct CDR3 sequences in the sample; about 92% occur only once, and 0.065% to 0.085% lies in the top ten. Material for sequencing was CD4+ T cells from PBMCs. The receptors shown here come from a human donor in good health. The CDR3 runs from the conserved cysteine through the conserved F or W. D genes are given only for firm matches. Where a row states a size, it is once, few, many or the class of an expanded clone; other rows omit it.

>TRBJ2-5|-|-|15|TRBV20-1
CSARGQWMAQETQYF
TGCAGTGCTAGAGGCCAATGGATGGCTCAAGAGACCCAGTACTTC
>TRBJ2-1|-|-|17|TRBV30
CAWSPRRVVATDNEQFF
TGTGCCTGGAGTCCCCGTCGGGTCGTCGCCACGGACAATGAGCAGTTCTTC
>TRBJ2-6|-|-|17|TRBV4-3
CASSRQSLLSGANVLTF
TGCGCCAGCAGCCGACAAAGTCTTCTTTCTGGGGCCAACGTCCTGACTTTC
>TRBJ2-5|-|TRBD2|15|TRBV5-1
CASSLSLAGAETQYF
TGCGCCAGCAGCTTGAGCCTAGCGGGAGCAGAGACCCAGTACTTC
>TRBJ1-5|-|TRBD1|13|TRBV28
CASTRTGNQPQHF
TGTGCCAGCACCAGGACAGGAAATCAGCCCCAGCATTTT
>TRBJ1-1|-|TRBD1|14|TRBV10-3
CAISDYRGNTEAFF
TGTGCCATCAGTGACTACAGGGGGAACACTGAAGCTTTCTTT
>TRBJ1-6|-|TRBD1|15|TRBV10-3
CAIRPGQGTNSPLHF
TGTGCCATTAGACCGGGACAGGGAACCAATTCACCCCTCCACTTT
>TRBJ2-3|-|-|13|TRBV19
CASSQTFTDTQYF
TGTGCCAGTAGTCAGACCTTCACAGATACGCAGTATTTT
>TRBJ1-1|-|-|14|TRBV7-2
CASSLQGAGTEAFF
TGTGCCAGCAGCTTACAGGGAGCTGGCACTGAAGCTTTCTTT
>TRBJ2-3|-|TRBD1|14|TRBV20-1
CSRPGQGVTDTQYF
TGCAGTAGACCGGGACAGGGTGTCACAGATACGCAGTATTTT
>TRBJ2-2|-|-|12|TRBV10-2
CASSKGTGELFF
TGCGCCAGCAGTAAGGGGACCGGGGAGCTGTTTTTT
>TRBJ2-6|-|TRBD1|17|TRBV18
CASLPTGQSRGANVLTF
TGTGCCAGCTTACCGACAGGGCAAAGCCGTGGGGCCAACGTCCTGACTTTC
>TRBJ2-7|-|-|13|TRBV18
CASSPRVSYEQYF
TGTGCCAGCTCACCAAGAGTCTCCTACGAGCAGTACTTC
>TRBJ2-1|-|TRBD2|16|TRBV5-1
CASSTRPSGQSNEQFF
TGCGCCAGCAGCACCAGACCTAGCGGGCAAAGCAATGAGCAGTTCTTC
>TRBJ2-2|once|TRBD2|17|TRBV19
CASSIGLLAGETGELFF
TGTGCCAGTAGTATCGGATTATTAGCGGGAGAGACCGGGGAGCTGTTTTTT
>TRBJ1-1|-|-|9|TRBV29-1
CSVDTASIF
TGCAGCGTTGATACGGCTTCGATCTTT
>TRBJ1-2|-|-|14|TRBV28
CASWVGGNSAGYTF
TGTGCCAGCTGGGTCGGGGGCAATTCGGCAGGCTACACCTTC
>TRBJ2-3|-|TRBD1|18|TRBV3-1
CASSQDPTGGTGTDTQYF
TGTGCCAGCAGCCAAGATCCGACAGGGGGCACGGGTACAGATACGCAGTATTTT
>TRBJ2-1|-|TRBD2|15|TRBV7-9
CASSPIAGADNEQFF
TGTGCCAGCAGTCCAATAGCGGGGGCAGACAATGAGCAGTTCTTC
>TRBJ2-5|few|TRBD2|15|TRBV6-2/TRBV6-3
CASSIGVAGGETQYF
TGTGCCAGCAGTATCGGCGTGGCGGGAGGAGAGACCCAGTACTTC
>TRBJ2-7|-|-|14|TRBV6-6
CASSPDMSSYEQYF
TGTGCCAGCAGTCCAGACATGAGCTCCTACGAGCAGTACTTC
>TRBJ2-3|-|TRBD2|16|TRBV18
CASSAGLASVSDTQYF
TGTGCCAGCTCAGCGGGACTAGCGTCCGTCTCAGATACGCAGTATTTT
>TRBJ1-1|-|TRBD1|14|TRBV2
CASSTGGLNTEAFF
TGTGCCAGCAGCACAGGGGGTTTGAACACTGAAGCTTTCTTT
>TRBJ2-5|-|-|14|TRBV5-1
CASSLFGETETQYF
TGCGCCAGCAGCTTGTTCGGGGAGACAGAGACCCAGTACTTC
>TRBJ2-7|-|TRBD1|14|TRBV5-1
CASSLRGTGYEQYF
TGCGCCAGCAGCTTGCGTGGGACAGGTTACGAGCAGTACTTC
>TRBJ1-2|-|-|12|TRBV5-1
CASSVRGDGYTF
TGCGCCAGCAGCGTCAGGGGCGATGGCTACACCTTC
>TRBJ2-5|once|-|13|TRBV24-1
CATSSQVGETQYF
TGTGCCACCAGCTCACAGGTTGGAGAGACCCAGTACTTC
>TRBJ2-7|-|TRBD2|16|TRBV7-9
CASTGGRVSSSYEQYF
TGTGCCAGCACCGGGGGGAGGGTATCGAGCTCCTACGAGCAGTACTTC
>TRBJ2-7|-|-|14|TRBV20-1
CSARDPSFTYEQYF
TGCAGTGCTAGAGATCCTAGCTTTACCTACGAGCAGTACTTC
>TRBJ2-3|-|-|14|TRBV5-1
CASSLSSWEDTQYF
TGCGCCAGCAGCCTCAGCTCCTGGGAGGATACGCAGTATTTT
>TRBJ1-2|-|-|14|TRBV4-1
CASSQDNSYYGYTF
TGCGCCAGCAGCCAAGATAACAGCTACTATGGCTACACCTTC
>TRBJ2-2|-|-|14|TRBV5-1
CASSLGQNTGELFF
TGTGCCAGCAGTTTAGGGCAGAACACCGGGGAGCTGTTTTTT
>TRBJ1-5|few|-|14|TRBV6-1
CASGGGLSNQPQHF
TGTGCCAGCGGGGGGGGACTTAGCAATCAGCCCCAGCATTTT
>TRBJ2-5|-|TRBD2|17|TRBV4-1
CASSRTLAGGLQETQYF
TGCGCCAGCAGCCGAACCCTAGCGGGGGGCCTCCAAGAGACCCAGTACTTC
>TRBJ2-7|-|TRBD2|16|TRBV4-2
CASSQVGSGSSHEQYF
TGTGCCAGCAGCCAAGTCGGCAGCGGGAGTAGCCACGAGCAGTACTTC
>TRBJ1-4|-|TRBD1|13|TRBV20-1
CSARRQGEEKLFF
TGCAGTGCTAGACGACAGGGAGAGGAAAAACTGTTTTTT
>TRBJ2-2|once|-|14|TRBV20-1
CSATPVLNTGELFF
TGCAGTGCCACTCCGGTCTTAAACACCGGGGAGCTGTTTTTT
>TRBJ2-1|-|-|13|TRBV27
CASSHGTDNEQFF
TGTGCCAGCAGTCATGGGACCGACAATGAGCAGTTCTTC
>TRBJ2-3|-|-|13|TRBV18
CASSPGGQDTQYF
TGTGCCAGCTCACCCGGGGGTCAAGATACGCAGTATTTT
>TRBJ2-7|-|TRBD2|15|TRBV27
CASSLAGVGGYEQYF
TGTGCCAGCAGTTTGGCGGGAGTCGGCGGGTACGAGCAGTACTTC
>TRBJ2-1|-|-|13|TRBV6-4
CASSYGQYNEQFF
TGTGCCAGCAGCTACGGACAGTACAATGAGCAGTTCTTC
>TRBJ1-4|-|-|15|TRBV5-4
CASSLPGAGSEKLFF
TGTGCCAGCAGTCTCCCAGGGGCGGGAAGTGAAAAACTGTTTTTT
>TRBJ1-2|-|-|13|TRBV20-1
CSARPTRDYGYTF
TGCAGTGCTAGACCCACACGCGACTATGGCTACACCTTC
>TRBJ2-1|-|TRBD2|19|TRBV2
CASSATSGGTPSSYNEQFF
TGTGCCAGCAGCGCAACTAGCGGGGGGACCCCCAGCTCCTACAATGAGCAGTTCTTC
>TRBJ2-4|-|-|13|TRBV28
CASSPTSKNIQYF
TGTGCCAGCAGTCCCACCTCCAAAAACATTCAGTACTTC
>TRBJ1-2|-|-|12|TRBV10-3
CAISDFGRGYTF
TGTGCCATCAGTGACTTCGGCCGTGGCTACACCTTC
>TRBJ2-3|-|TRBD2|16|TRBV4-3
CASSRGGTSGEDTQYF
TGCGCCAGCAGCCGCGGGGGGACTAGCGGGGAGGATACGCAGTATTTT
>TRBJ1-1|-|TRBD1|15|TRBV7-9
CASSPQGGWDTEAFF
TGTGCCAGCTCCCCCCAAGGGGGCTGGGACACTGAAGCTTTCTTT
>TRBJ1-3|-|TRBD1|14|TRBV5-6
CASSADRAGNTIYF
TGTGCCAGCAGCGCGGACAGGGCTGGAAACACCATATATTTT
>TRBJ1-4|-|TRBD1|15|TRBV7-2
CASSPRQGANEKLFF
TGTGCCAGCAGCCCGAGACAGGGTGCTAATGAAAAACTGTTTTTT
>TRBJ2-1|once|TRBD1|14|TRBV7-2
CASSAATGVNEQFF
TGTGCCAGCAGCGCGGCGACAGGGGTCAATGAGCAGTTCTTC
>TRBJ2-3|-|TRBD2|17|TRBV7-2
CASSPGLAGGPTDTQYF
TGTGCCAGCAGCCCTGGACTAGCGGGAGGCCCTACAGATACGCAGTATTTT
>TRBJ2-7|-|-|12|TRBV29-1
CSVGHRPYEQYF
TGCAGCGTAGGACATAGGCCCTACGAGCAGTACTTC
>TRBJ2-5|-|-|15|TRBV29-1
CSVKFILPRQETQYF
TGCAGCGTTAAATTCATTCTCCCGAGGCAAGAGACCCAGTACTTC
>TRBJ2-5|-|-|13|TRBV29-1
CSELRHLQETQYF
TGCAGCGAACTGCGACACCTTCAAGAGACCCAGTACTTC
>TRBJ2-3|-|TRBD2|14|TRBV29-1
CSVERGIRTDTQYF
TGCAGCGTTGAGCGGGGGATTAGGACAGATACGCAGTATTTT
>TRBJ1-1|-|-|17|TRBV7-2
CASSLGYLRATNTEAFF
TGTGCCAGCAGCTTAGGTTATTTGAGGGCTACGAACACTGAAGCTTTCTTT